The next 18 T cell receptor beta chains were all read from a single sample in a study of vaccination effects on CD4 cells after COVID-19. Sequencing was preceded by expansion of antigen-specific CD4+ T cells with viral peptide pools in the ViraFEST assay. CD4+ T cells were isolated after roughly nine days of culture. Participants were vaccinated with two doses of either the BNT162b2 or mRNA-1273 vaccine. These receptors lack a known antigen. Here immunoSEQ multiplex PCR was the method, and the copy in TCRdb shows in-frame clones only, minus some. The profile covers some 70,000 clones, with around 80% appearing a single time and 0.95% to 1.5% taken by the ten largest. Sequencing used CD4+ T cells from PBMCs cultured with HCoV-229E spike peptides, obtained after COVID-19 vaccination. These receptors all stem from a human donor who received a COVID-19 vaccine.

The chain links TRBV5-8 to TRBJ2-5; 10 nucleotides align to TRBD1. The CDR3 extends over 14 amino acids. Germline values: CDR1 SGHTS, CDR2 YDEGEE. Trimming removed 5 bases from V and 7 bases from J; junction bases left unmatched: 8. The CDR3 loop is CASSPGTGDVTQYF. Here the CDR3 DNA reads TGTGCCAGCAGTCCCGGGACAGGGGATGTGACCCAGTACTTC.

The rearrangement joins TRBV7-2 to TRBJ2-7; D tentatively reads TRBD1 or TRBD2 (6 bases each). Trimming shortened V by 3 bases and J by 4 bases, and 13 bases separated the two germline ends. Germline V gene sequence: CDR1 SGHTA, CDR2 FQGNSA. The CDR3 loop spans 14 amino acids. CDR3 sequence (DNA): TGTGCCAGCAGCTTGGATCGGGGGCCTTACGAGCAGTACGTC. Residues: CASSLDRGPYEQYV.

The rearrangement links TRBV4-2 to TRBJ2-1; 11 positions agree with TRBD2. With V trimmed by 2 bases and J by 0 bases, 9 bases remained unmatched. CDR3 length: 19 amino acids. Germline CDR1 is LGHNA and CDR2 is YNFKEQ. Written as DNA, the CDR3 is TGTGCCAGCAGCCAAAGGGGAACTAGCGGGGGTCACTCCTACAATGAGCAGTTCTTC. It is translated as CASSQRGTSGGHSYNEQFF.

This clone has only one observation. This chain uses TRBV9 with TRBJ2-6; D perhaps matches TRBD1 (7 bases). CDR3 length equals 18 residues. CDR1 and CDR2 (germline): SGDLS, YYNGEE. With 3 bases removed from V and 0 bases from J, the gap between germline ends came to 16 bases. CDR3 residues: CASSARQGGRSGANVLTF. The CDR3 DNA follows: TGTGCCAGCAGCGCCAGGCAGGGGGGCCGCTCTGGGGCCAACGTCCTGACTTTC.

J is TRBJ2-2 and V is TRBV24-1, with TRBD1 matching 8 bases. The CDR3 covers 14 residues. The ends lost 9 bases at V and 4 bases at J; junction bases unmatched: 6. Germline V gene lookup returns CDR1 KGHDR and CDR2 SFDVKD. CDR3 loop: CATRGQGGTGELFF. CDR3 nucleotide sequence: TGTGCCACCCGCGGACAGGGTGGCACCGGGGAGCTGTTTTTT.

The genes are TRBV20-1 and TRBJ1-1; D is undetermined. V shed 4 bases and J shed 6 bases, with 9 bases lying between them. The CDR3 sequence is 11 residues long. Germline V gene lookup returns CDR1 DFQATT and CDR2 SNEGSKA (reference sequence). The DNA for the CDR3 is TGCAGTGCTAACCGGATAGCTGAAGCTTTCTTT. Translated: CSANRIAEAFF.

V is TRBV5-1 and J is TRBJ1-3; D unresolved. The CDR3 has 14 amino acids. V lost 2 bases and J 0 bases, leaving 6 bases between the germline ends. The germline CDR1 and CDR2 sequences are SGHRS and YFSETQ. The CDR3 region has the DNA TGCGCCAGCAGCTTTGGTTACTCTGGAAACACCATATATTTT. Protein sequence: CASSFGYSGNTIYF.

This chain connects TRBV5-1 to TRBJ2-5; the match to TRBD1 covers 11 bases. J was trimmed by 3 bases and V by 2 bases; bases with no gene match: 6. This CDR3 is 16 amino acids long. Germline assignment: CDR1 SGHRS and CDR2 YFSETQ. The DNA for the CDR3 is TGCGCCAGCAGCTTCGGGGGACAGGGGGGAGAAGAGACCCAGTACTTC. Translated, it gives CASSFGGQGGEETQYF.

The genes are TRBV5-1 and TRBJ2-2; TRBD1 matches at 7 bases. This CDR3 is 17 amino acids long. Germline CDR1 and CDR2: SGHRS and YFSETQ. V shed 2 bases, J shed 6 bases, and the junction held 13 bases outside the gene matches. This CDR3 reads CASSFYLQGNSPGELFF. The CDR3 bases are TGCGCCAGCAGCTTCTACTTACAGGGGAATAGTCCCGGGGAGCTGTTTTTT.

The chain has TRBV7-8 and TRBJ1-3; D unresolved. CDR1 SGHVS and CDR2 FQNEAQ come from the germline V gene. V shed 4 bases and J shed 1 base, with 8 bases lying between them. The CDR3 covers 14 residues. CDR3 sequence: CASSSRLSGNTIYF. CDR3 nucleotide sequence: TGTGCCAGCAGCTCCAGGCTTTCTGGAAACACCATATATTTT. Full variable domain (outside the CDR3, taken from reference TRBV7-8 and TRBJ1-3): GAGVSQSPRYKVAKRGQDVALRCDPISGHVSLFWYQQALGQGPEFLTYFQNEAQLDKSGLPSDRFFAERPEGSVSTLKIQRTQQEDSAVYLCASSSRLSGNTIYFGEGSWLTVV.

CDR3 nucleotides: TGCGCCAGCAGCCCACCGGAGGACAGGGGGAACATTCAGTACTTC. Protein product: CASSPPEDRGNIQYF. The chain recombines TRBV4-1 with TRBJ2-4; 10 bases are a match to TRBD1. The CDR3 is 15 residues long. Germline CDR1 and CDR2: MGHRA and YSYEKL. V lost 4 bases and J lost 7; bases outside the gene matches: 7.

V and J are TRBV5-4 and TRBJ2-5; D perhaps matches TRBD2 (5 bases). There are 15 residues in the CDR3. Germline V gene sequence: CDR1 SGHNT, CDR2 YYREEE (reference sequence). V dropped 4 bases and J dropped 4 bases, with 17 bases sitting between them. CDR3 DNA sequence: TGTGCCAGCAGCATCCCGGGGTCCCCGGGAGAGACCCAGTACTTC. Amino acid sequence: CASSIPGSPGETQYF.

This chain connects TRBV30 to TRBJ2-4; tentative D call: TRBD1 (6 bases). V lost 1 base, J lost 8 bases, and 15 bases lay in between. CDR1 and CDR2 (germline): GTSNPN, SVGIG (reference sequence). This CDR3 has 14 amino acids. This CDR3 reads CAWSGGHKGDIQYF. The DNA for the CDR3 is TGTGCCTGGAGTGGGGGCCATAAGGGGGACATTCAGTACTTC.

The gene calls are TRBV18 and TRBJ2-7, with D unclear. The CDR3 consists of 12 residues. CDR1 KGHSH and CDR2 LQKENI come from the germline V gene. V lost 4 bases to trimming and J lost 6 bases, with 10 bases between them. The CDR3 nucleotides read TGTGCCAGCTCACGCGCAAATGGCGAGCAGTACGTC. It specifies CASSRANGEQYV.

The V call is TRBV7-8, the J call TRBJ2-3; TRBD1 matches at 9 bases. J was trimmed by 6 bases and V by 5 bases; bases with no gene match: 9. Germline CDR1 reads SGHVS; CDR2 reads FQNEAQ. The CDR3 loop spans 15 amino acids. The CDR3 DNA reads TGTGCCAGCAGCCGAACCCGGGACAGGGTCGATACGCAGTATTTT. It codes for CASSRTRDRVDTQYF. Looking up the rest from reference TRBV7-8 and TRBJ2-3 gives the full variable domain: GAGVSQSPRYKVAKRGQDVALRCDPISGHVSLFWYQQALGQGPEFLTYFQNEAQLDKSGLPSDRFFAERPEGSVSTLKIQRTQQEDSAVYLCASSRTRDRVDTQYFGPGTRLTVL.

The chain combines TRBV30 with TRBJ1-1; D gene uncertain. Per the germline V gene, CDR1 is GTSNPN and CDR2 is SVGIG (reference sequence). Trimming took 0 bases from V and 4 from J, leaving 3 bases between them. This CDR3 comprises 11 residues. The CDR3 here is CAWSVVTEAFF. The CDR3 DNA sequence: TGTGCCTGGAGTGTAGTCACTGAAGCTTTCTTT.

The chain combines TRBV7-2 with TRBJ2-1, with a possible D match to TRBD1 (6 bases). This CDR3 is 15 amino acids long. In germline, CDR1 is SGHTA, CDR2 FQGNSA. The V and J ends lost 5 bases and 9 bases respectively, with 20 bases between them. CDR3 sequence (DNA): TGTGCCAGCAGCCCGCTACCAAACAGGGTCAGTGAGCAGTTCTTC. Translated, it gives CASSPLPNRVSEQFF.

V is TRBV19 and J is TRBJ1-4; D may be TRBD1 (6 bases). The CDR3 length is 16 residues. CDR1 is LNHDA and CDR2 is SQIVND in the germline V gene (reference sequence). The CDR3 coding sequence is TGTGCATCCCGGAGGAGGGGGGAGTCAACTAATGAAAAACTGTTTTTT. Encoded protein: CASRRRGESTNEKLFF.